The rows below give T cell receptor beta chains drawn from one sample of a study of T cells in localized non-small cell lung cancer. Clones were read by immunoSEQ multiplex PCR, and TCRdb kept only the in-frame ones, dropping some. The table includes about 6,300 clones, 35% to 50% detected once. Sample: lung tumor tissue, taken before any cancer treatment. The receptors originated from a woman between 35 and 75 years old with stage II squamous cell lung carcinoma. CDR3s include the opening cysteine and the closing phenylalanine or tryptophan. A D gene is named only where the DNA matches it firmly. A clone size is listed for some rows: how often the clone was seen (once, few, many), or a class if it is expanded.

many,TRBJ2-7,NA,TRBV11-3,CASSLVGSGNYEQYF,TGTGCCAGCAGCTTGGTGGGTAGTGGGAACTACGAGCAGTACTTC
NA,TRBJ1-4,TRBD1,TRBV5-1,CASSPRDRINEKLFF,TGCGCCAGCAGCCCCCGGGACAGGATTAATGAAAAACTGTTTTTT
NA,TRBJ1-1,NA,TRBV30,CAWSLTGQEAFF,TGTGCCTGGAGTCTTACCGGACAGGAAGCTTTCTTT
NA,TRBJ2-1,NA,TRBV19,CASSIPPNRGHNEQFF,TGTGCCAGTAGTATACCGCCCAATAGGGGACACAATGAGCAGTTCTTC
NA,TRBJ1-6,NA,TRBV28,CASSPAPGSSPLHF,TGTGCCAGCAGTCCCGCCCCAGGGAGTTCACCCCTCCACTTT
NA,TRBJ2-6,NA,TRBV4-1,CASSQPGPPSGANVLTF,TGCGCCAGCAGCCAACCCGGACCCCCCTCTGGGGCCAACGTCCTGACTTTC
NA,TRBJ2-1,TRBD2,TRBV29-1,CSGRITSGSGEFF,TGCAGCGGAAGGATAACTAGCGGGAGCGGTGAGTTCTTC
NA,TRBJ2-5,NA,TRBV29-1,CSARSSQETQYF,TGCAGCGCCCGGTCGAGCCAAGAGACCCAGTACTTC
medium-sized,TRBJ2-7,TRBD1,TRBV6-8,CASSWTGTYEQYF,TGTGCCAGCAGTTGGACAGGGACCTACGAGCAGTACTTC
NA,TRBJ1-4,NA,TRBV28,CASSEQPLALALFF,TGTGCCAGCAGTGAACAACCCCTGGCTCTGGCGCTGTTTTTT
NA,TRBJ2-7,TRBD1,TRBV30,CAWRGQVGEQYF,TGTGCCTGGAGGGGACAGGTAGGCGAGCAGTACTTC
NA,TRBJ2-1,TRBD2,TRBV18,CASSPWSLARYNEQFF,TGTGCCAGCTCACCATGGTCACTAGCGAGGTACAATGAGCAGTTCTTC
few,TRBJ1-6,TRBD1,TRBV6-8,CASSPLGQGDYNSPLHF,TGTGCCAGCAGCCCATTAGGACAGGGGGATTATAATTCACCCCTCCACTTT
NA,TRBJ2-3,TRBD2,TRBV19,CASSTGLAGGAAQYF,TGTGCCAGTAGTACCGGACTAGCGGGGGGGGCGGCACAGTATTTT
few,TRBJ1-6,NA,TRBV5-1,CASSPAGGYNSPLHF,TGCGCCAGCAGCCCCGCGGGGGGCTATAATTCACCCCTCCACTTT
NA,TRBJ1-2,TRBD1,TRBV10-3,CAISEDRGNGYTF,TGTGCCATCAGTGAGGACAGGGGTAACGGCTACACCTTC
few,TRBJ2-5,TRBD1,TRBV11-3,CASSFNTGAGGETQYF,TGTGCCAGCAGCTTTAATACAGGGGCAGGCGGAGAGACCCAGTACTTC